The present TCR beta chain was sequenced within a study of Graves' ophthalmopathy and Graves' hyperthyroidism. In the case of this clonotype: Its antigen is unknown.

Germline V gene data show CDR1 as SQVTM and CDR2 as ANQGSEA. The CDR3 is 17 amino acids. The V and J ends lost 0 bases and 7 bases, in that order; junction bases with no gene match: 12. Study-level findings and limits: Predictions made by the model for ophthalmopathy progression reached approximately 71% sensitivity and almost 75% specificity. For separating ophthalmopathy from stable hyperthyroidism, a 13-signature model gave approximately 90% sensitivity and roughly 77% specificity.

TCR beta CDR3 amplification used RNA transcripts. HTBI-primed RT-PCR formed the first round, and a multiplex PCR formed the second. One entry per CDR3 protein results from TCRdb running MiXCR on the multiplex PCR reads. The table shows about 740,000 distinct CDR3 sequences, with 35% to 50% occurring only once. Diagnosis used clinical symptoms, serum thyroxine, TRAb, thyroid ultrasound and orbital computed tomography. The PBMCs used were ones drawn from approximately 10 ml of fresh peripheral blood. The clonotype comes from an adult man with Graves' ophthalmopathy. V gene TRBV29-1 combines with J gene TRBJ2-5, with 12 bases matching TRBD1. The source material was peripheral blood. CDR3 in amino acids: CSVEDLGTGGLFGTQYF. In nucleotides, the CDR3 is TGCAGCGTTGAAGATCTTGGGACAGGGGGCCTATTTGGGACCCAGTACTTC. Full variable domain (rest looked up from reference TRBV29-1 and TRBJ2-5): SAVISQKPSRDICQRGTSLTIQCQVDSQVTMMFWYRQQPGQSLTLIATANQGSEATYESGFVIDKFPISRPNLTFSTLTVSNMSPEDSSIYLCSVEDLGTGGLFGTQYFGPGTRLLVL.